This T cell receptor beta chain emerged from a study of Tregs in tolerant kidney transplant recipients. Points from the study as a whole: Biological reproducibility was not directly addressed, but technical replication error appeared minimal. Activated donor B cell expansion appeared to reveal the most relevant donor-specific TCRbeta repertoire.

The repertoire was sequenced with immunoSEQ multiplex PCR; TCRdb's copy has only in-frame clones and lacks some. The sample yields some 90,000 clones, about 92% seen once. With respect to this clone: The antigen is unknown.

The origin of this receptor is a human donor in good health. The specimen was CD8+ T cells from blood.

The CDR3 coding sequence is TGTGCCAGCTTCCGGGACACAATAACTGAAGCTTTCTTT. Translation: CASFRDTITEAFF. The chain links TRBV19 to TRBJ1-1; TRBD1 is a possible D gene (6 bases). The V gene lost 9 bases and the J gene lost 5 bases, with 16 bases spanning the gap. The CDR3 spans 13 residues. Germline V CDR1 and CDR2: LNHDA, SQIVND (reference sequence).